These 28 T cell receptor beta chains came from one sample sequenced in a study of cytomegalovirus exposure and HLA in healthy donors. The study ran its PCR with 60 Vbeta and 13 Jbeta primers. TCRdb's table, derived via immunoSEQ multiplex PCR, lists solely in-frame clones and lacks some. The table shows tens of thousands of clones, with approximately 70% occurring only once. Specimen: PBMCs. All receptors come from a man under 40 in good health and CMV-seronegative.

This CDR3 reads CASSGGQGTDTQYF. CDR3 bases: TGTGCCAGCAGCGGGGGACAGGGGACAGATACGCAGTATTTT. The chain links TRBV5-4 to TRBJ2-3; 10 bases match TRBD1. The CDR3 totals 14 residues. The J segment lost 3 bases and the V segment lost 4 bases, leaving 2 bases of the junction unmatched. Germline lookup yields CDR1 SGHNT and CDR2 YYREEE (reference sequence).

This clone was found a few times. The J gene is TRBJ2-1, the V gene TRBV12-5, with 7 nucleotides matching TRBD1. CDR1 and CDR2 from the germline V gene are LGHNT and FRNRAP. This CDR3 comprises 16 residues. J lost 5 bases, V lost 3 bases, and 10 bases had no gene match. The DNA for the CDR3 is TGTGCTAGTGGTTTAGATAGGGGGCGAGGGGACAATGAGCAGTTCTTC. This encodes CASGLDRGRGDNEQFF.

V is TRBV5-4 and J is TRBJ2-1, with 8 bases matching TRBD2. The V gene's germline CDR1 is SGHNT and CDR2 YYREEE (reference sequence). The CDR3 contains 17 residues. The junction had 14 bases not matched to a gene; V was cut back by 5 bases and J by 4 bases. The CDR3 loop is CASRRGRVAGIYNEQFF. DNA for the CDR3: TGTGCCAGCAGGAGGGGTCGGGTAGCGGGAATTTACAATGAGCAGTTCTTC.

The chain uses TRBV5-1 and TRBJ1-1, with TRBD1 as a possible D gene (6 bases). V was cut by 1 base and J by 1 base, with 11 bases left in between. The CDR3 runs 15 residues. CDR1 and CDR2 from the germline V gene are SGHRS and YFSETQ. DNA for the CDR3: TGCGCCAGCAGCTTGAACGGGGGGCCGAACACTGAAGCTTTCTTT. Protein sequence: CASSLNGGPNTEAFF.

The chain uses TRBV28 and TRBJ2-5; D is perhaps TRBD1 (6 bases). The V end lost 3 bases, the J end lost 6 bases, and 14 bases lay between the germline ends. This CDR3 contains 14 residues. CDR1 and CDR2 from the germline V gene are MDHEN and SYDVKM. In DNA form, the CDR3 reads TGTGCCAGCAGTTTGAGGGGGTTTTTGCAGACCCAGTACTTC. It translates to CASSLRGFLQTQYF.

This chain connects TRBV5-1 to TRBJ2-7; 9 bases line up with TRBD1. The J segment lost 5 bases and the V segment lost 4 bases, leaving 4 bases of the junction unmatched. The germline V gene has CDR1 SGHRS and CDR2 YFSETQ. The CDR3 length is 13 residues. CDR3 sequence reads: CASSVDRGDEQYF. The CDR3 nucleotides are TGCGCCAGCAGCGTGGACAGGGGCGACGAGCAGTACTTC.

The chain employs TRBV29-1 and TRBJ1-2; TRBD1 is a possible D gene (5 bases). This CDR3 is 12 amino acids long. Germline CDR1 and CDR2: SQVTM and ANQGSEA. V dropped 1 base and J dropped 4 bases, with 7 bases sitting between them. The CDR3 coding sequence is TGCAGCGTTGAAGGGGACTTCTATGGCTACACCTTC. It specifies CSVEGDFYGYTF.

The CDR3 DNA reads as TGTGCCAGCAGCGAAAGCGGGAGGGGTACCGGGGAGCTGTTTTTT. It yields the protein CASSESGRGTGELFF. The chain joins TRBV9 to TRBJ2-2, with TRBD2 matching over 10 bases. The length of the CDR3 is 15 residues. Losses at the gene ends were 3 bases for V and 5 bases for J; bases not matched to a gene: 4. Germline V gene sequence: CDR1 SGDLS, CDR2 YYNGEE.

The chain uses TRBV19 and TRBJ2-5; 13 nucleotides line up with TRBD2. V lost 3 bases and J lost 4; bases outside the gene matches: 5. Germline CDR1 reads LNHDA; CDR2 reads SQIVND (reference sequence). There are 16 residues in the CDR3. CDR3 sequence: CASSIGTSGMGETQYF. The CDR3 DNA follows: TGTGCCAGTAGTATCGGGACTAGCGGGATGGGAGAGACCCAGTACTTC.

The chain couples TRBV19 to TRBJ2-1; 8 bases are a match to TRBD2. The CDR3 spans 19 residues. The germline gives CDR1 LNHDA, CDR2 SQIVND (reference sequence). J gave up 4 bases and V 3 bases, and 17 bases lay outside the gene matches. CDR3 DNA: TGTGCCAGTAGTATTCTTAAAACGGGAGGGTTCGAGGCGTACAATGAGCAGTTCTTC. Translating it yields CASSILKTGGFEAYNEQFF.

This clone was detected only once. The V and J genes are TRBV19 and TRBJ1-3; D uncertain. This CDR3 spans 15 amino acids. V gave up 7 bases and J gave up 0 bases, with 13 bases separating them. Germline V gene data show CDR1 as LNHDA and CDR2 as SQIVND (reference sequence). This chain's CDR3 is CASIVGARSGNTIYF. In DNA, the CDR3 is TGTGCCAGTATCGTGGGCGCGCGCTCTGGAAACACCATATATTTT.

This clone was observed a handful of times. The chain combines TRBV4-3 with TRBJ2-5; the D gene is possibly TRBD2 (7 bases). Germline loops: CDR1 LGHNA, CDR2 YSLEER. This CDR3 has 15 amino acids. V was cut by 0 bases and J by 5 bases, with 13 bases left in between. CDR3 sequence: CASSQERGGHETQYF. The CDR3 DNA is TGCGCCAGCAGCCAAGAGAGGGGGGGCCATGAGACCCAGTACTTC.

The V call is TRBV4-1, the J call TRBJ1-5, with 12 bases identical to TRBD1. Losses at the gene ends were 2 bases for V and 7 bases for J; bases not matched to a gene: 6. The germline gives CDR1 MGHRA, CDR2 YSYEKL. The CDR3 consists of 16 residues. CDR3 DNA: TGCGCCAGCAGCCAACACGGGACAGGGGGCGGGCAGCCCCAGCATTTT. It codes for CASSQHGTGGGQPQHF.

The chain has TRBV6-5 and TRBJ1-4; TRBD1 matches 9 bases. The V gene end was trimmed by 3 bases and the J gene end by 8 bases; junction bases not matched to a gene: 7. The germline CDR1 and CDR2 sequences are MNHEY and SVGAGI. The CDR3 is 15 residues long. CDR3 sequence: CASSYGTGKSEKLFF. CDR3 DNA sequence: TGTGCCAGCAGTTATGGGACAGGGAAGAGCGAAAAACTGTTTTTT.

This clone has only a few counts. The V and J genes are TRBV5-8 and TRBJ1-1, with D perhaps matching TRBD1 (5 bases). The V end lost 5 bases, the J end lost 1 base, and 12 bases lay between the germline ends. The CDR3 has 14 amino acids. Germline CDR1 and CDR2: SGHTS and YDEGEE. Written as DNA, the CDR3 is TGTGCCAGCAGATCAGACCAGGGGAACACTGAAGCTTTCTTT. Translation: CASRSDQGNTEAFF.

This clone was found a few times. V gene TRBV6-6 combines with J gene TRBJ1-2, with D unclear. The CDR3 sequence is 14 residues long. Germline CDR1 MNHNY, CDR2 SVGAGI (reference sequence). V lost 4 bases, J lost 0 bases, and 9 bases lay in between. For the CDR3, the DNA is TGTGCCAGCAGTTTAGGAGGGTCTAACTATGGCTACACCTTC. It encodes CASSLGGSNYGYTF.

The chain has TRBV5-1 and TRBJ2-3; the match to TRBD2 covers 9 bases. The CDR3 contains 15 residues. In germline, CDR1 is SGHRS, CDR2 YFSETQ. V shed 4 bases and J 6 bases; nucleotides not matched to a gene: 9. The CDR3 DNA sequence: TGCGCCAGCAGCACGGGCGGGAGGGCCCCCGATACGCAGTATTTT. It yields the protein CASSTGGRAPDTQYF.

This clone appeared a few times. The chain uses TRBV6-1 and TRBJ2-3; TRBD2 aligns across 10 bases. The CDR3 extends over 15 amino acids. The J segment lost 1 base and the V segment lost 9 bases, leaving 7 bases of the junction unmatched. CDR1 is MNHNS, CDR2 SASEGT, per germline. DNA of the CDR3: TGTGCCAGATGTCTAGCGGGGGATCGCACAGATACGCAGTATTTT. Its translation is CARCLAGDRTDTQYF.

This clone was seen once. The V and J genes are TRBV10-3 and TRBJ2-3, with 10 bases aligning to TRBD2. V dropped 3 bases and J dropped 4; count of bases not matched to a gene: 4. Germline V CDR1 and CDR2: ENHRY, SYGVKD. There are 15 residues in the CDR3. For the CDR3, the DNA is TGTGCCATCAGTGATAGCGGGAGGATAGCAGATACGCAGTATTTT. Translated: CAISDSGRIADTQYF.

This sequence joins TRBV27 and TRBJ2-1; possible D gene TRBD1, 6 bases. The CDR3 is 15 residues long. The V and J ends lost 3 bases and 0 bases respectively, with 9 bases between them. Germline V gene data show CDR1 as MNHEY and CDR2 as SMNVEV (reference sequence). DNA for the CDR3: TGTGCCAGCAGTTTCGCAGGGGTCTCCTACAATGAGCAGTTCTTC. As protein: CASSFAGVSYNEQFF.

The genes are TRBV9 and TRBJ2-2, with D possibly TRBD1 on 5 matching bases. Trimming shortened V by 0 bases and J by 1 base, and 13 bases separated the two germline ends. The CDR3 runs to 17 residues. Germline V lookup: CDR1 SGDLS, CDR2 YYNGEE. CDR3 region: CASSVAYQTVNTGELFF. CDR3 bases: TGTGCCAGCAGCGTAGCTTATCAGACAGTGAACACCGGGGAGCTGTTTTTT.

The chain is built from TRBV18 and TRBJ1-2, with TRBD1 identical over 7 bases. V lost 6 bases to trimming and J lost 4 bases; unmatched junction nucleotides: 5. This CDR3 comprises 13 residues. Per germline, CDR1 KGHSH and CDR2 LQKENI. In DNA form, the CDR3 reads TGTGCCAGCTCTCCGGACAGGAGCTATGGCTACACCTTC. It codes for CASSPDRSYGYTF.

This chain joins TRBV10-2 and TRBJ1-1; D remains unclear. V was clipped by 2 bases and J by 6 bases, with 10 bases between them. This CDR3 region has 13 residues. Germline CDR1 WSHSY, CDR2 SAAADI. CDR3 in amino acids: CASSERGSAEAFF. The CDR3 DNA reads as TGCGCCAGCAGTGAGCGGGGATCGGCTGAAGCTTTCTTT.

This clone was seen only once. The rearrangement uses TRBV19 and TRBJ1-2, with no clear D. CDR1 LNHDA and CDR2 SQIVND come from the germline V gene (reference sequence). The CDR3 spans 12 residues. The V and J ends lost 1 base and 6 bases respectively, with 6 bases between them. The chain's CDR3 is CASSIAGNGYTF. DNA for the CDR3: TGTGCCAGTAGTATAGCCGGGAATGGCTACACCTTC. The full variable domain, in which reference TRBV19 and TRBJ1-2 provide the parts outside the CDR3, is DGGITQSPKYLFRKEGQNVTLSCEQNLNHDAMYWYRQDPGQGLRLIYYSQIVNDFQKGDIAEGYSVSREKKESFPLTVTSAQKNPTAFYLCASSIAGNGYTFGSGTRLTVV.

This clone has only a few counts. The CDR3 protein is CASSFGLAGEFRGSYEQYF. The CDR3, as DNA: TGCGCCAGCAGCTTTGGCCTAGCGGGAGAATTCCGCGGCTCCTACGAGCAGTACTTC. The chain joins TRBV5-1 to TRBJ2-7; 10 bases map to TRBD2. With 2 bases clipped from V and 0 bases from J, the junction kept 14 bases outside the gene matches. The CDR3 totals 19 residues. The V gene's germline CDR1 is SGHRS and CDR2 YFSETQ.

This sequence joins TRBV11-2 and TRBJ1-2; TRBD1 matches at 7 bases. V lost 5 bases and J lost 5; bases outside the gene matches: 11. The germline gives CDR1 SGHAT, CDR2 FQNNGV. The CDR3 has 15 amino acids. In DNA form, the CDR3 reads TGTGCCAGCAGCCCCGGGACAGCGTTTTTGTATGGCTACACCTTC. Its translation is CASSPGTAFLYGYTF.

V usage is TRBV4-3 and J usage is TRBJ1-4; 8 nucleotides line up with TRBD1. Germline V gene sequence: CDR1 LGHNA, CDR2 YSLEER. The V segment lost 2 bases and the J segment 6 bases; nucleotides outside the gene matches: 8. The CDR3 is made up of 16 amino acids. The CDR3 DNA is TGCGCCAGCAGCCAAATTTTGTGGACAGGGTATGAAAAACTGTTTTTT. This gives the protein CASSQILWTGYEKLFF.

This clone has a single count. The chain uses TRBV29-1 and TRBJ2-2, with a tentative D call TRBD1 (6 bases). Looked up from germline, CDR1 is SQVTM and CDR2 is ANQGSEA. V was shortened by 0 bases and J by 5 bases, with 13 bases between the two germline ends. The CDR3 extends over 15 amino acids. The CDR3 here is CSVEDSGVGTGELFF. DNA of the CDR3: TGCAGCGTTGAAGATTCAGGGGTTGGGACCGGGGAGCTGTTTTTT.